The 25 T cell receptor beta chains below were found in one sample sequenced in a study of blood T cell repertoires in COVID-19. Clones were read by immunoSEQ multiplex PCR, and TCRdb kept only the in-frame ones, dropping some. This table has 210,000 or so clones, 80% appearing once. The sequencing input was PBMCs or T cells enriched from blood (not recorded which). The receptors were sampled from a man aged 25-40 years with acute COVID-19.

This chain links TRBV19 with TRBJ2-2; 7 bases are a match to TRBD2. V dropped 7 bases and J dropped 6; count of bases not matched to a gene: 11. The V gene's germline CDR1 is LNHDA and CDR2 SQIVND (reference sequence). The CDR3 is 15 residues long. In nucleotides, the CDR3 is TGTGCCAGTACCCTAGCCGGCGGGGGTTCCGGGGAGCTGTTTTTT. Translation: CASTLAGGGSGELFF.

The chain uses TRBV5-1 and TRBJ1-1, with 7 bases identical to TRBD1. The CDR3 is 15 amino acids. Germline CDR1 reads SGHRS; CDR2 reads YFSETQ. J lost 5 bases, V lost 4 bases, and 11 bases had no gene match. CDR3 in DNA: TGCGCCAGCAGCCCCAACAGGGGCAGAGGGACTGAAGCTTTCTTT. Its translation is CASSPNRGRGTEAFF. Full variable domain (rest looked up from reference TRBV5-1 and TRBJ1-1): KAGVTQTPRYLIKTRGQQVTLSCSPISGHRSVSWYQQTPGQGLQFLFEYFSETQRNKGNFPGRFSGRQFSNSRSEMNVSTLELGDSALYLCASSPNRGRGTEAFFGQGTRLTVV.

This clone has only a few counts. The CDR3 nucleotides are TGTGCCAGCACCGATCTACGGTATAATGAAAAACTGTTTTTT. This encodes CASTDLRYNEKLFF. This chain uses TRBV6-5 with TRBJ1-4; D remains ambiguous. V was clipped by 7 bases and J by 4 bases, with 13 bases between them. CDR1 and CDR2 (germline): MNHEY, SVGAGI. The CDR3 has 14 residues.

The chain carries TRBV7-2 and TRBJ2-7; possible D gene TRBD1, 6 bases. This CDR3 region has 14 residues. V was pared by 2 bases and J by 5 bases, with 13 bases between. From germline, CDR1 is SGHTA and CDR2 FQGNSA. This CDR3 reads CASSLLVGGHEQYF. The CDR3 bases are TGTGCCAGCAGCTTATTGGTAGGGGGTCACGAGCAGTACTTC.

This clone was observed once. The rearrangement joins TRBV15 to TRBJ2-6, with D maybe TRBD2 (6 bases). Trimming took 1 base from V and 4 from J, leaving 8 bases between them. The V gene's germline CDR1 is LNHNV and CDR2 YYDKDF (reference sequence). The CDR3 totals 15 residues. The CDR3 loop is CATSRGGTGANVLTF. The DNA of the CDR3 is TGTGCCACCAGCAGAGGCGGGACCGGGGCCAACGTCCTGACTTTC. The entire variable domain, with the rest obtained from reference TRBV15 and TRBJ2-6, is as follows: DAMVIQNPRYQVTQFGKPVTLSCSQTLNHNVMYWYQQKSSQAPKLLFHYYDKDFNNEADTPDNFQSRRPNTSFCFLDIRSPGLGDTAMYLCATSRGGTGANVLTFGAGSRLTVL.

This chain links TRBV2 with TRBJ1-4; D is possibly TRBD1 (6 bases). The CDR3 contains 12 residues. The V gene's germline CDR1 is SNHLY and CDR2 FYNNEI. The ends were cut back, 6 bases at V and 14 bases at J, with 16 bases in the middle. The CDR3 here is CASSESGARLFF. The CDR3 coding sequence is TGTGCCAGCAGCGAATCAGGGGCGAGGCTGTTTTTT.

The chain is built from TRBV28 and TRBJ1-3; 12 bases align to TRBD1. CDR1 is MDHEN, CDR2 SYDVKM, per germline. V gave up 6 bases and J gave up 2 bases; unmatched junction bases: 5. The CDR3 is 16 residues long. CDR3 amino acids: CASRGQGAETGNTIYF. The DNA for the CDR3 is TGTGCCAGCAGGGGACAGGGGGCAGAAACTGGAAACACCATATATTTT.

The chain combines TRBV2 with TRBJ1-6, with 7 bases fitting TRBD1. V lost 11 bases to trimming and J lost 8 bases; unmatched junction nucleotides: 9. This CDR3 has 13 amino acids. Looked up from germline, CDR1 is SNHLY and CDR2 is FYNNEI. The CDR3 is CAGKRDSHSPLHF. The DNA for the CDR3 is TGTGCCGGGAAGAGGGACAGTCATTCACCCCTCCACTTT.

The chain has TRBV10-1 and TRBJ2-1; 14 bases match TRBD2. Germline V gives CDR1 WNHNN, CDR2 SYGVQD (reference sequence). J lost 1 base, V lost 5 bases, and 4 bases had no gene match. CDR3 length: 17 amino acids. The CDR3 DNA reads TGCGCCAGCAGTAGGACTAGCGGGGGGCTTTCCTACAATGAGCAGTTCTTC. Encoded protein: CASSRTSGGLSYNEQFF.

This chain uses TRBV4-1 with TRBJ1-6, with 8 bases aligning to TRBD1. Germline loops: CDR1 MGHRA, CDR2 YSYEKL. J gave up 10 bases and V 4 bases, and 9 bases lay outside the gene matches. This CDR3 contains 15 residues. The CDR3 nucleotides are TGCGCCAGCAGCCCGGACAGGGCTAATAGGTCACCCCTCCACTTT. Translated: CASSPDRANRSPLHF.

This clone was seen a handful of times. The chain employs TRBV14 and TRBJ1-1; 7 bases are shared with TRBD1. V gave up 3 bases and J gave up 2 bases; unmatched junction bases: 3. Per germline, CDR1 SGHDN and CDR2 FVKESK. The CDR3 consists of 14 residues. The CDR3 protein is CASSQLGGNTEAFF. The CDR3, as DNA: TGTGCCAGCAGCCAGTTAGGGGGCAACACTGAAGCTTTCTTT.

The rearrangement joins TRBV5-1 to TRBJ2-5; 8 nucleotides align to TRBD2. Germline V gene data show CDR1 as SGHRS and CDR2 as YFSETQ. V lost 0 bases, J lost 2 bases, and 15 bases stayed unmatched. CDR3 length: 19 amino acids. This chain's CDR3 is CASSLAGGTLNFIQETQYF. DNA of the CDR3: TGCGCCAGCAGCTTGGCGGGGGGGACCCTAAACTTCATACAAGAGACCCAGTACTTC.

The V call is TRBV5-1, the J call TRBJ1-2, with TRBD1 matching over 7 bases. The CDR3 contains 15 residues. The V gene's germline CDR1 is SGHRS and CDR2 YFSETQ. Trimming removed 4 bases from V and 4 bases from J; junction bases left unmatched: 10. The CDR3: CASSEQGNGAYGYTF. CDR3 coding DNA: TGCGCCAGCAGCGAACAGGGGAACGGGGCCTATGGCTACACCTTC. The variable domain in full, completed from reference TRBV5-1 and TRBJ1-2, reads KAGVTQTPRYLIKTRGQQVTLSCSPISGHRSVSWYQQTPGQGLQFLFEYFSETQRNKGNFPGRFSGRQFSNSRSEMNVSTLELGDSALYLCASSEQGNGAYGYTFGSGTRLTVV.

The rearrangement joins TRBV24-1 to TRBJ2-1; D perhaps matches TRBD2 (7 bases). This CDR3 region has 15 residues. The germline V and J ends were trimmed by 1 base and 6 bases, with 12 bases remaining between them. Looked up from germline, CDR1 is KGHDR and CDR2 is SFDVKD. The CDR3: CATSDFRGGGNEQFF. DNA of the CDR3: TGTGCCACCAGTGATTTCCGCGGGGGCGGCAATGAGCAGTTCTTC.

This clone occurred a few times. The rearrangement joins TRBV7-9 to TRBJ2-1; D is possibly TRBD1 (6 bases). Germline V CDR1 and CDR2: SEHNR, FQNEAQ (reference sequence). There are 14 residues in the CDR3. Trimming stripped 1 base from V and 9 bases from J, with 13 bases between. The CDR3 DNA is TGTGCCAGCAGCTTAGAGGCAGGGGTGGGTGAGCAGTTCTTC. Amino acid sequence: CASSLEAGVGEQFF.

This rearrangement joins TRBV6-5 to TRBJ2-3; D may be TRBD2 (5 bases). The length of the CDR3 is 14 residues. Trimming removed 6 bases from V and 2 bases from J, with 12 bases in between. Germline V gene sequence: CDR1 MNHEY, CDR2 SVGAGI. CDR3: CASRTLENTDTQYF. CDR3 DNA: TGTGCCAGCAGGACACTAGAGAACACAGATACGCAGTATTTT.

This chain connects TRBV7-6 to TRBJ1-6, with 7 nucleotides matching TRBD1. V shed 6 bases, J shed 15 bases, and the junction held 11 bases outside the gene matches. Germline CDR1 is SGHVS and CDR2 is FNYEAQ. The CDR3 is 13 residues long. The CDR3 region has the DNA TGTGCCAGCAGTTCACAGGGGATGGCCCTCCTCCACTTT. Its translation: CASSSQGMALLHF.

This clone has a handful of counts. This chain links TRBV9 with TRBJ1-1, with a weak D call TRBD1 (6 bases). Germline V gene data show CDR1 as SGDLS and CDR2 as YYNGEE. Trimming stripped 4 bases from V and 1 base from J, with 11 bases between. This CDR3 contains 14 residues. This CDR3 is CASSPGHRNTEAFF. The DNA for the CDR3 is TGTGCCAGCAGCCCGGGACATAGGAACACTGAAGCTTTCTTT.

The gene calls are TRBV9 and TRBJ1-4; D gene ambiguous. Germline V gene lookup returns CDR1 SGDLS and CDR2 YYNGEE. The length of the CDR3 is 15 residues. Trimming took off 4 bases at V and 8 bases at J, with 18 bases between the two ends. The CDR3, as DNA: TGTGCCAGCAGCCCGGCCCTAGGAGGTTGGGAAAAACTGTTTTTT. Translated, it gives CASSPALGGWEKLFF.

This clone has only one observation. The chain carries TRBV12-3 or TRBV12-4 and TRBJ1-2; D gene ambiguous. V was trimmed by 6 bases and J by 5 bases, leaving 13 bases between them. The CDR3 is 13 residues long. CDR3 loop: CASSQTGRYGYTF. In DNA, the CDR3 is TGTGCCAGCAGCCAGACGGGGAGGTATGGCTACACCTTC.

This clone was seen more than once but under ten times. The rearrangement uses TRBV4-1 and TRBJ2-1; 12 positions match TRBD2. CDR1 is MGHRA and CDR2 is YSYEKL in the germline V gene. V trimming: 0 bases; J trimming: 7 bases; junction bases outside the gene matches: 7. There are 17 residues in the CDR3. The CDR3 loop reads CASSQEPSGGALNEQFF. Written as DNA, the CDR3 is TGCGCCAGCAGCCAAGAACCTAGCGGGGGGGCCTTGAATGAGCAGTTCTTC.

The chain uses TRBV18 and TRBJ1-5, with TRBD1 matching over 9 bases. CDR3 length: 15 amino acids. With 2 bases clipped from V and 1 base from J, the junction kept 0 bases outside the gene matches. The germline V gene encodes CDR1 KGHSH and CDR2 LQKENI. The CDR3 DNA sequence: TGTGCCAGCTCACCAGGGACAGGGAGCAATCAGCCCCAGCATTTT. Translating it yields CASSPGTGSNQPQHF.

The chain combines TRBV5-1 with TRBJ2-1; 8 bases fit TRBD2. J was trimmed by 0 bases and V by 0 bases; bases with no gene match: 8. Germline loops: CDR1 SGHRS, CDR2 YFSETQ. CDR3 size: 18 residues. The CDR3 sequence is CASSLASAGGLSYNEQFF. The CDR3 coding sequence is TGCGCCAGCAGCTTGGCTTCCGCGGGGGGACTCTCCTACAATGAGCAGTTCTTC.

As concerns this clone: At the DNA level, this CDR3 is encoded by other sequences in the same sample as well. J is TRBJ1-2 and V is TRBV24-1; possibly TRBD1 for D (5 bases). Between the trimmed V and J ends, which lost 3 bases and 8 bases, there was a span of 9 bases. Germline CDR1 reads KGHDR; CDR2 reads SFDVKD. This CDR3 is 12 amino acids long. The CDR3 region has the DNA TGTGCCACCAGTGATCCAACAGGAGGCTACACCTTC. This gives the protein CATSDPTGGYTF.

The rearrangement links TRBV3-1 (or the pseudogene TRBV3-2) to TRBJ1-1; no clear D gene. Trimming pared 1 base from V and 1 base from J, leaving 7 bases between. Germline V gives CDR1 LGHDT, CDR2 YNNKEL (reference sequence). This CDR3 is 14 amino acids long. CDR3 in amino acids: CASSQAEGNTEAFF. As DNA, the CDR3 is TGTGCCAGCAGCCAAGCAGAGGGGAACACTGAAGCTTTCTTT.